The subject of this entry is one T cell receptor beta chain. This clonotype was seen only a few times. This clone's antigen is unknown. Base qualities are not recorded, but no much larger clone differs from it by a single base. This specimen belongs to a study of CD8 T cells in ankylosing spondylitis (dated by TCRdb to the late 2010s). Broadly, across the study: T cell receptor beta repertoires were profiled in healthy donors and ankylosing spondylitis patients so that disease-linked TCR variants could be found. The full study cohort was made up of about two dozen ankylosing spondylitis patients and 108 healthy donors. Samples of peripheral blood were taken, and for ankylosing spondylitis patients, synovial fluid was collected as well.

The run used an Illumina HiSeq 2500. Quantitative 5'-RACE with molecular barcodes was the method used to prepare the TCR beta libraries. In the authors' own workflow: A new computational method, built on a probabilistic model of VDJ rearrangement, was used to identify disease-linked TCR variants. Using fastp at Q25 and MiXCR, TCRdb reprocessed the public reads and kept productive beta chains. Entries that share a CDR3 protein sequence are merged under the most common genes and DNA. The V and J calls and clone size are TCRdb's, not the authors'. Across this sample there are roughly 230,000 distinct CDR3 sequences, with about 10% seen only once. The ten largest clones represent about 2.8% of the sample. Including cysteine and phenylalanine, the CDR3 has 15 amino acids. The only DNA kept is the CDR3, 45 bases in frame from the first base. V and J lose 4 bases and 4 bases, and a span of 18 bases separates them. The germline V gene yields SGHRS for CDR1 and YFSETQ for CDR2.

Broader findings and caveats from the paper: Blood from ankylosing spondylitis patients appeared to be characterized by a TCR beta motif made up of under ten highly homologous amino acid variants. The disease-linked clones had a CD8+ phenotype and were found at relatively low frequencies in peripheral blood. The disease-linked clones were reported to be significantly enriched in matched synovial fluid samples from ankylosing spondylitis patients. Some TCR beta motif variants had previously been reported in synovial fluid and blood of reactive arthritis patients, which suggested common disease-initiation mechanisms.

The chain employs TRBV5-1 and TRBJ2-7; matching of 7 bases hints at TRBD2 as the D gene. The specimen was blood, either unsorted or a sorted T cell fraction (not recorded which). The receptor was derived from a male donor with ankylosing spondylitis or in good health (not recorded which). The CDR3 sequence is CASSPTGGSLYEQYF. The bases read TGCGCCAGCAGCCCTACGGGGGGCTCACTTTACGAGCAGTACTTC.